This is a list of T cell receptor beta chains from one sample in a study of regulatory T cells in long-lasting Graves disease. TCRdb reanalysed the multiplex PCR reads using MiXCR and keeps one entry per CDR3 protein. The sample has roughly 610,000 distinct CDR3 sequences; about 16% are singletons. This sample was shared with a second study, whose subject was T cells in Graves' hyperthyroidism and ophthalmopathy.

Sequenced here: peripheral blood mononuclear cells (PBMCs), sampled at new diagnosis, from a patient treated with antithyroid drugs. Every receptor here comes from a young man with Graves disease. CDR3s include the opening cysteine and the closing phenylalanine or tryptophan. A D gene is named only where the DNA matches it firmly. Clone size is stated in some rows and not others, as once, few, many or a class when expanded.

d_call j_call v_call clone_size cdr3_nt cdr3_aa
NA TRBJ2-3 TRBV12-3/TRBV12-4 many TGTGCCAGCAGTTGGGACGCCTCTAGCACAGATACGCAGTATTTT CASSWDASSTDTQYF
NA TRBJ2-1 TRBV2 NA TGTGCCAGCAGTGAACAACTAGCACGTATGTTGAATGAGCAGTTCTTC CASSEQLARMLNEQFF
TRBD1 TRBJ1-2 TRBV12-3/TRBV12-4 few TGTGCCAGCAGCCCCATCGGGGACAGGAGGCAATCGGACTATGGCTACACCTTC CASSPIGDRRQSDYGYTF
TRBD2 TRBJ2-3 TRBV4-2 NA TGTGCCAGCAGCCCCGAGCGGGATCCAGATACGCAGTATTTT CASSPERDPDTQYF
TRBD2 TRBJ2-3 TRBV10-3 many TGTGCCATCAGTGAGATGGGGACTAGCTCAGATACGCAGTATTTT CAISEMGTSSDTQYF
NA TRBJ2-7 TRBV6-1 many TGTGCCAGCAGTGAAGCCTCGGGATTGCCCTCCTACGAGCAGTACTTC CASSEASGLPSYEQYF
NA TRBJ1-2 TRBV14 NA TGTGCCAGCAGCCAGCTTTCGACCTATGGCTACACCTTC CASSQLSTYGYTF
TRBD2 TRBJ2-1 TRBV15 NA TGTGCCACCAGCAGAGCCGCTAGCGGGAAAAATGAGCAGTTCTTC CATSRAASGKNEQFF
NA TRBJ1-1 TRBV20-1 once TGCAGTGCTTTGCAGGGTGGGAACACTGAAGCTTTCTTT CSALQGGNTEAFF
NA TRBJ1-1 TRBV5-1 many TGCGCCAGCAGCTTGGGGAAAACCTTGGGGAACACTGAAGCTTTCTTT CASSLGKTLGNTEAFF
NA TRBJ2-2 TRBV9 few TGTGCCAGCAGGAGGGACATACCCGGGGAGCTGTTTTTT CASRRDIPGELFF
NA TRBJ2-7 TRBV5-1 NA TGCGCCAGCAGCTTAAAAGGACCGGGGTACGAGCAGTACTTC CASSLKGPGYEQYF
TRBD1 TRBJ1-5 TRBV28 few TGTGCCAGCAGGGGTCGGACAGGGGCAAATCAGCCCCAGCATTTT CASRGRTGANQPQHF
NA TRBJ2-5 TRBV12-3/TRBV12-4 many TGTGCCAGCAGTTTAGGGGGGTTGCGATGGACCCAGTACTTC CASSLGGLRWTQYF
NA TRBJ1-1 TRBV11-2 few TGTGCCAGCAGCTTATTCAGGGACACTGAAGCTTTCTTT CASSLFRDTEAFF
NA TRBJ1-5 TRBV20-1 NA TGCAGTGCTAGAGATCGTATGGCAGGTGATCAGCCCCAGCATTTT CSARDRMAGDQPQHF
NA TRBJ2-5 TRBV5-1 few TGCGCCAGCAGCTTGGAACTAGCCCACGAGACCCAGTACTTC CASSLELAHETQYF
NA TRBJ2-1 TRBV20-1 few TGCAGTGCTAGGCCCCGAGCGGTAACCTACAATGAGCAGTTCTTC CSARPRAVTYNEQFF
NA TRBJ1-2 TRBV6-1 many TGTGCCAGCAGTGGTCCGCGGGGGAACTATGGCTACACCTTC CASSGPRGNYGYTF
NA TRBJ1-5 TRBV28 NA TGTGCCAGCAACCTAGCCCCGCGCGGTCGGATCAATCAGCCCCAGCATTTT CASNLAPRGRINQPQHF
TRBD2 TRBJ2-4 TRBV20-1 many TGCAGTGCTAGAGTGATAGCGGGGGAAAACATTCAGTACTTC CSARVIAGENIQYF
NA TRBJ2-7 TRBV27 few TGTGCCAGCAGTTTATCGGCCAGGGTGTACGAGCAGTACTTC CASSLSARVYEQYF
TRBD2 TRBJ2-1 TRBV29-1 many TGCAGCGTTGAACAAAAAGCGGGAGTTGAGTTCTTC CSVEQKAGVEFF
TRBD1 TRBJ2-2 TRBV12-3/TRBV12-4 many TGTGCCAGCAGTTACGACAGGGCCGGGGAGCTGTTTTTT CASSYDRAGELFF
TRBD2 TRBJ2-7 TRBV27 many TGTGCCAGCAAACCGGAGGCGGGAGGGCCCTACGAGCAGTACTTC CASKPEAGGPYEQYF
TRBD1 TRBJ2-7 TRBV20-1 many TGCAGTGCGGGGACAGGGGGCGTTTACGAGCAGTACTTC CSAGTGGVYEQYF
NA TRBJ1-4 TRBV7-9 few TGTGCCAGCAGTCCTGGCCTTGCAACTAATGAAAAACTGTTTTTT CASSPGLATNEKLFF
TRBD2 TRBJ2-7 TRBV28 NA TGTGCCAGCAGTTTAGTCTCTAGCGGGAGGGGATACGAGCAGTACTTC CASSLVSSGRGYEQYF
TRBD1 TRBJ2-7 TRBV5-5 NA TGTGCCAGCAATGGCCAGGGGGCCTACGAGCAGTACTTC CASNGQGAYEQYF
TRBD1 TRBJ1-2 TRBV29-1 few TGCAGCGTTGCCCGGACAGGGGGAAACTATGGCTACACCTTC CSVARTGGNYGYTF
NA TRBJ2-5 TRBV11-2 many TGTGCCAGCAGCTTATATCCAGGGCAGGAGACCCAGTACTTC CASSLYPGQETQYF
NA TRBJ1-4 TRBV12-3/TRBV12-4 few TGTGCCAGCAGTCCGTACACAAGCTTAAATGAAAAACTGTTTTTT CASSPYTSLNEKLFF
NA TRBJ2-1 TRBV20-1 many TGCAGTGCTAGGGACCGGCAGGACAATGAGCAGTTCTTC CSARDRQDNEQFF
TRBD1 TRBJ2-1 TRBV24-1 many TGTGCCACCAGTGATTCGGATACCGGGACAGACTCCTACAATGAGCAGTTCTTC CATSDSDTGTDSYNEQFF
NA TRBJ1-5 TRBV4-1 NA TGCGCCAGCAGCCACCAAAGGGGTCAGCGCAATCAGCCCCAGCATTTT CASSHQRGQRNQPQHF
NA TRBJ1-5 TRBV6-9 many TGTGCCAGCAGTTACGGCCCCAATCAGCCCCAGCATTTT CASSYGPNQPQHF
TRBD1 TRBJ2-7 TRBV7-3 NA TGTGCCAGCAGCTCGGGACAGGGTCCAGACCCTCAGTACTTC CASSSGQGPDPQYF
TRBD1 TRBJ2-5 TRBV11-2 many TGTGCCAGCAGCTTAGGAGCCAGGGGGGAGACCCAGTACTTC CASSLGARGETQYF
TRBD2 TRBJ2-7 TRBV7-8 NA TGTGCCAGCAGCCCCAGACTAGCGGGAGAGTACGAGCAGTACTTC CASSPRLAGEYEQYF
NA TRBJ2-5 TRBV28 many TGTGCCAGCAGCTGGATGGCCCTGGGGGAGACCCAGTACTTC CASSWMALGETQYF
TRBD1 TRBJ2-1 TRBV19 many TGTGCCAGTAGGACAGGGGCTAGGAATGAGCAGTTCTTC CASRTGARNEQFF